This is a list of T cell receptor beta chains from one sample in a study of T cell repertoires in cytomegalovirus infection. TCRdb used MiXCR to reprocess the reads, holding one entry per CDR3 protein. In the table there are about 490,000 distinct CDR3 sequences, less than 30% of which are singletons. Sequencing was carried out using PBMCs. These receptors came from a human donor in good health (CMV status not recorded). Some clones in this sample may be carry-over from other donors' samples. CDR3s include the opening cysteine and the closing phenylalanine or tryptophan. The D gene is left open where the match is weak. Only part of the rows carry a size: once, few, many, or a class if the clone is expanded.

abundance	v_gene	j_gene	d_gene	len	CDR3aa	CDR3nt
-	TRBV18	TRBJ2-7	TRBD2	17	CASSPTSGMPYSYEQYF	TGTGCCAGCTCCCCCACTAGCGGGATGCCCTACTCCTACGAGCAGTACTTC
few	TRBV5-6	TRBJ2-2	-	12	CASREGIGELFF	TGTGCCAGCAGAGAGGGGATCGGGGAGCTGTTTTTT
many	TRBV7-6	TRBJ2-7	-	13	CASSSPARPEQYF	TGTGCCAGCAGCTCCCCGGCACGTCCCGAGCAGTACTTC
few	TRBV5-1	TRBJ2-1	TRBD1	17	CASSWTGLSASYNEQFF	TGCGCCAGCAGCTGGACAGGGTTATCCGCCTCATACAATGAGCAGTTCTTC
-	TRBV20-1	TRBJ2-1	TRBD2	14	CSARDIASGNEQFF	TGCAGTGCTAGAGATATCGCTAGCGGGAACGAGCAGTTCTTC
-	TRBV12-3/TRBV12-4	TRBJ2-5	-	14	CASSLYQVGETQYF	TGTGCCAGCAGTTTATACCAGGTGGGAGAGACCCAGTACTTC
many	TRBV12-3/TRBV12-4	TRBJ2-1	TRBD2	16	CASSRVGRAGSNEQFF	TGTGCCAGCAGCCGAGTCGGGAGGGCCGGGAGCAATGAGCAGTTCTTC
-	TRBV6-5	TRBJ2-2	TRBD2	16	CASSYDSGRVTGELFF	TGTGCCAGCAGTTATGATAGCGGGAGGGTTACCGGGGAGCTGTTTTTT
few	TRBV15	TRBJ2-1	TRBD1	16	CATSRERTGGLEEQFF	TGTGCCACCAGCAGGGAAAGGACAGGGGGTTTGGAGGAGCAGTTCTTC
-	TRBV27	TRBJ2-7	-	17	CASSLFFGGGDEYEQYF	TGTGCCAGCAGTTTATTTTTTGGTGGCGGGGACGAGTACGAGCAGTACTTC
-	TRBV11-2	TRBJ2-2	-	13	CASSFQVTGELFF	TGTGCCAGCAGCTTTCAGGTCACCGGGGAGCTGTTTTTT
few	TRBV11-3	TRBJ2-1	TRBD2	16	CASSTATSGRNNEQFF	TGTGCCAGCAGCACGGCGACTAGCGGGAGGAACAATGAGCAGTTCTTC
few	TRBV6-6	TRBJ2-2	-	16	CASSVPRQGGTGELFF	TGTGCCAGCAGTGTACCTCGACAGGGAGGCACCGGGGAGCTGTTTTTT
-	TRBV12-5	TRBJ2-2	-	13	CASGLRNTGELFF	TGTGCTAGTGGTTTGCGGAACACCGGGGAGCTGTTTTTT
few	TRBV12-3/TRBV12-4	TRBJ1-2	-	12	CASSSGLRGYTF	TGTGCCAGCAGTTCCGGGCTGCGGGGCTACACCTTC
-	TRBV5-6	TRBJ2-4	-	13	CASSQGRTNIQYF	TGTGCCAGCAGCCAGGGACGGACCAACATTCAGTACTTC
-	TRBV20-1	TRBJ2-1	TRBD2	15	CSAEAATSGYNEQFF	TGCAGTGCTGAGGCGGCGACTAGCGGGTACAATGAGCAGTTCTTC
-	TRBV19	TRBJ1-2	TRBD1	16	CASSRRQGSNGSGYTF	TGTGCCAGTAGTAGAAGACAGGGAAGTAACGGGTCGGGCTACACCTTC
-	TRBV7-3	TRBJ2-3	-	14	CASSLGGLTDTQYF	TGTGCCAGCAGCTTGGGGGGTTTGACAGATACGCAGTATTTT
few	TRBV28	TRBJ2-7	-	15	CASSPRTARSNEQYF	TGTGCCAGCAGTCCGCGGACAGCCCGTAGTAACGAGCAGTACTTC
many	TRBV7-8	TRBJ1-1	-	13	CASRQGGGTEAFF	TGTGCCAGCAGACAAGGGGGGGGCACTGAAGCTTTCTTT
-	TRBV7-3	TRBJ2-4	-	17	CASSSALTPNSLHIQYF	TGTGCCAGCAGCTCCGCTTTGACACCGAATTCTTTACACATTCAGTACTTC
-	TRBV7-3	TRBJ2-3	TRBD2	13	CASSLQQRESQYF	TGTGCCAGCAGCTTACAGCAGCGGGAGTCGCAGTATTTT
-	TRBV27	TRBJ2-7	TRBD1	15	CASSLSNRGVYEQYF	TGTGCCAGCAGTTTAAGTAACAGGGGGGTCTACGAGCAGTACTTC
many	TRBV7-2	TRBJ2-2	TRBD2	20	CASSVRALTSWIRNTGELFF	TGTGCCAGCAGCGTACGAGCCTTGACTAGCTGGATACGTAACACCGGGGAGCTGTTTTTT
few	TRBV6-1	TRBJ1-6	-	18	CASSEAPQGRNYNSPLHF	TGTGCCAGCAGTGAAGCCCCCCAAGGCCGGAACTATAATTCACCCCTCCACTTT
many	TRBV7-9	TRBJ2-3	TRBD2	16	CASSSTSGMATDTQYF	TGTGCCAGCAGCTCCACTAGCGGGATGGCCACAGATACGCAGTATTTT